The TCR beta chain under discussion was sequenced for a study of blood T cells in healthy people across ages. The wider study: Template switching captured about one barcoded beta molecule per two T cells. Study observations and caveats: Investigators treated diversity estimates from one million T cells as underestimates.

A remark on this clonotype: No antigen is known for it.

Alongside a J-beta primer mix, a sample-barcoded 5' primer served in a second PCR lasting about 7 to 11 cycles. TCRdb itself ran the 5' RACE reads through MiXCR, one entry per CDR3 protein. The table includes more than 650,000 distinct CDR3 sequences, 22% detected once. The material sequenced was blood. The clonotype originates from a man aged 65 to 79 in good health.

The CDR3: CASSFSLASTEQFF. The CDR3 nucleotides are TGTGCCAGCAGTTTTTCCCTAGCTTCGACTGAGCAGTTCTTC. V and J are TRBV12-3 or TRBV12-4 and TRBJ2-5; perhaps TRBD2 as D (5 bases). The DNA matches TRBJ2-1 better at its end, which makes the J call doubtful. The CDR3 totals 14 residues.